This T cell receptor beta chain was sequenced for a study of T cell responses to AZD1222 COVID-19 vaccine. Only in-frame clones appear in the TCRdb table, and some are missing; sequencing was by immunoSEQ multiplex PCR. The data contain 77,000 or so clones, around nine tenths of them singletons. J lost 6 bases, V lost 4 bases, and 1 base had no gene match. The CDR3 loop spans 14 amino acids. The germline gives CDR1 ENHRY, CDR2 SYGVKD. The sequence was collected from an adult who received the AZD1222 COVID-19 vaccine. The source was peripheral blood, collected 28 days after the second AZD1222 dose. This rearrangement joins TRBV10-3 to TRBJ1-6; 9 bases are shared with TRBD1. CDR3 DNA: TGTGCCATCAGTGCGGGACAGGGTAATTCACCCCTCCACTTT. Translating gives CAISAGQGNSPLHF.